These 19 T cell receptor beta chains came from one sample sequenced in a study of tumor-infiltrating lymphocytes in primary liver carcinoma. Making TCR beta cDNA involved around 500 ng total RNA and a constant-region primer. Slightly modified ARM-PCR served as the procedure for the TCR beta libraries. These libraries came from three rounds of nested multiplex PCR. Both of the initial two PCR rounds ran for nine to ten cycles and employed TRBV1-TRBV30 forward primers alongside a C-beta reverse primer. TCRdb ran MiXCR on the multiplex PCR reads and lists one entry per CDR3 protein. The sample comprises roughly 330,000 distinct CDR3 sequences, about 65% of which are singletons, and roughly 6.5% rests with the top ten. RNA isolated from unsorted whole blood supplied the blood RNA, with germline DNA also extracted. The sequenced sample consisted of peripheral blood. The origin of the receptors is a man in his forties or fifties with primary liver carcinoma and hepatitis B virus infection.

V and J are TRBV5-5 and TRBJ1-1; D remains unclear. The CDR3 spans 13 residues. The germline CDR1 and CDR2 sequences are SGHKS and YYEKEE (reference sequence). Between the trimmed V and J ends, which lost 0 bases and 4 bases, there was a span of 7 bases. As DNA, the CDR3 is TGTGCCAGCAGCTTGGGATATGGCACTGAAGCTTTCTTT. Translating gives CASSLGYGTEAFF.

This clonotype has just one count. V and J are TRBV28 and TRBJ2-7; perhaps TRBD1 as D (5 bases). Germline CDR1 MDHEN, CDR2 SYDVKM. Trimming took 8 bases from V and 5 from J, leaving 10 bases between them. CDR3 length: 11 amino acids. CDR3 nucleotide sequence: TGTGCCAGCGCGAAGGGGCACGAGCAGTACTTC. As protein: CASAKGHEQYF.

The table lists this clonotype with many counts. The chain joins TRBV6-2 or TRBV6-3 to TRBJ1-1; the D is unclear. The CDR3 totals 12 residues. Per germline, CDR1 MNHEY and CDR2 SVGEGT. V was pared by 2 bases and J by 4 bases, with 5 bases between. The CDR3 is CASSYGGTEAFF. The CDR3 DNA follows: TGTGCCAGCAGTTACGGAGGCACTGAAGCTTTCTTT.

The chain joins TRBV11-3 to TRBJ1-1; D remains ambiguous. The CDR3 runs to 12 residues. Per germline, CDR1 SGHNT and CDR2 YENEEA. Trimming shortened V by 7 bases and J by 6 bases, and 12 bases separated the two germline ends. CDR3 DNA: TGTGCCAGCATCTCCGACACCCCTGAAGCTTTCTTT. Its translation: CASISDTPEAFF.

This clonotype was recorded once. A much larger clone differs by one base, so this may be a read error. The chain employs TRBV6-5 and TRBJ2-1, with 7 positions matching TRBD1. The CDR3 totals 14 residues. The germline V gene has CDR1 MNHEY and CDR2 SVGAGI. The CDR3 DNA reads TGTGCCAGCAGGGACAGGTTATCTTACAATAAGCAGTTCTTC. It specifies CASRDRLSYNKQFF.

CDR3 DNA sequence: TGTGCCAGCAGCTGGTCCACGGGTAGCAATCAGCCCCAGCATTTT. Protein: CASSWSTGSNQPQHF. This sequence joins TRBV6-2 or TRBV6-3 and TRBJ1-5; D call uncertain. This CDR3 is built from 15 residues. Germline CDR1 MNHEY, CDR2 SVGEGT. The V gene lost 6 bases and the J gene lost 0 bases, with 12 bases spanning the gap.

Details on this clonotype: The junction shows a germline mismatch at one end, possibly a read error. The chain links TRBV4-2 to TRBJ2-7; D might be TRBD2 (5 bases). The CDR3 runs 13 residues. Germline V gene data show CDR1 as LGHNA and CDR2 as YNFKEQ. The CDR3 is CASGQDPGYEQYF. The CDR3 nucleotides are TGTGCCAGCGGCCAAGATCCGGGGTACGAGCAGTACTTC.

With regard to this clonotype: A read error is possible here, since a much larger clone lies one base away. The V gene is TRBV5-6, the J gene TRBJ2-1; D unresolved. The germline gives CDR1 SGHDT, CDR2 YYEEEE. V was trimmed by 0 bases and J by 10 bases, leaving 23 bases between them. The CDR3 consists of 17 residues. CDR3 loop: CASSLVGLLRIPGEQFF. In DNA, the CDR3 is TGTGCCAGCAGCTTGGTTGGTTTGCTACGCATCCCTGGCGAGCAGTTCTTC.

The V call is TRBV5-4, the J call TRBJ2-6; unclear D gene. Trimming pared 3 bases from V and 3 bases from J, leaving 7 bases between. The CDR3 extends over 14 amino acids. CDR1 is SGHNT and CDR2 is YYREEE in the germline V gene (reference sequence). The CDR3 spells CASSSLVGANVLTF. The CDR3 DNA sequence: TGTGCCAGCAGCTCCCTGGTTGGGGCCAACGTCCTGACTTTC.

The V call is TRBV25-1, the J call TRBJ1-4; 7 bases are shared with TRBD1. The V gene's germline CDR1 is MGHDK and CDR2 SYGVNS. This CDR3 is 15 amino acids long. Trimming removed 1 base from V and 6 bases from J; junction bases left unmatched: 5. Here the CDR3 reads CASSESGRGDEKLFF. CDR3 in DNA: TGTGCCAGCAGTGAATCCGGCAGGGGGGATGAAAAACTGTTTTTT.

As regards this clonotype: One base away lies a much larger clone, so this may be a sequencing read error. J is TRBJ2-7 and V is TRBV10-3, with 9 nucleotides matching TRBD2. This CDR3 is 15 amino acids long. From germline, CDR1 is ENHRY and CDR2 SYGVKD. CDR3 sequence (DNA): TGTACCATCAGTCCTCCGGGACTAGCTTTGAACGAGCAGTACTTC. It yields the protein CTISPPGLALNEQYF.

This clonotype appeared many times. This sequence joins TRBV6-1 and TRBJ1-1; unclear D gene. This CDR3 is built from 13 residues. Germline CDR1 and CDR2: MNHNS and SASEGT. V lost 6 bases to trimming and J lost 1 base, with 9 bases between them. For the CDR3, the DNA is TGTGCCAGCAGCCTAGCCCCGAACACTGAAGCTTTCTTT. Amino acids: CASSLAPNTEAFF.

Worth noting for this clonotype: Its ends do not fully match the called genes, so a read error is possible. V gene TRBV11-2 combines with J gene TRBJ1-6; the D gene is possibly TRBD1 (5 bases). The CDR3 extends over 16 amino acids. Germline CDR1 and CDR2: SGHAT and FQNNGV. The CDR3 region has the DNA TGTGCCAGCAGCTTCGGGGGGAGCTCCTATAACTCACCCCTCCAATTT. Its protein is CASSFGGSSYNSPLQF.

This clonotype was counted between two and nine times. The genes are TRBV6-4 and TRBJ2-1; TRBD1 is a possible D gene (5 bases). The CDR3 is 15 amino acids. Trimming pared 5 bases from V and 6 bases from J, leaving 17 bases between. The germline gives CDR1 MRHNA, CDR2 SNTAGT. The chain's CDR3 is CASSTQGDTRNEQFF. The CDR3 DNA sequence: TGTGCCAGCAGTACTCAGGGTGATACTCGCAATGAGCAGTTCTTC.

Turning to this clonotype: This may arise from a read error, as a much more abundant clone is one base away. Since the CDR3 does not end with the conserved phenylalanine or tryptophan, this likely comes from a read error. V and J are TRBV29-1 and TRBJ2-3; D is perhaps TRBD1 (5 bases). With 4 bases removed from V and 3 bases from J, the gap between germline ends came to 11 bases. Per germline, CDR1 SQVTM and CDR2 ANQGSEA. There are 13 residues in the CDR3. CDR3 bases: TGCAGCGTTGGAAGGACACTTACAGATACGCAGTATCTT. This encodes CSVGRTLTDTQYL.

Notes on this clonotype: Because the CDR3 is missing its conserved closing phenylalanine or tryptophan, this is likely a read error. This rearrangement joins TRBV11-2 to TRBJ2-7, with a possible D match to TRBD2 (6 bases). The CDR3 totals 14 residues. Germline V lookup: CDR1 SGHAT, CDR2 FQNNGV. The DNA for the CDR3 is TGTACCAGCAGCCCCCAGGTGGGGGGCTACGAGCAGTACCTC. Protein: CTSSPQVGGYEQYL.

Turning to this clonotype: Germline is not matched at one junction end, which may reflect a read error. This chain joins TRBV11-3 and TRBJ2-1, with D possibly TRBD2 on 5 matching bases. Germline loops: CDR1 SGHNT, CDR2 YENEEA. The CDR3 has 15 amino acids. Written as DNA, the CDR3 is TGTGCCAGCAGCTCCCGAGCGGCTAGTCACAATGAACAGTTCTTC. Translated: CASSSRAASHNEQFF.

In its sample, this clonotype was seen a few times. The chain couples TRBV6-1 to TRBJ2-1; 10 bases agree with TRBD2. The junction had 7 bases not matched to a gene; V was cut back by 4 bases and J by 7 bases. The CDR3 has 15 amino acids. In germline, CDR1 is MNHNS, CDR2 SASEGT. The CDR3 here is CASSATPGLANEQFF. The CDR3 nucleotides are TGTGCCAGCAGTGCTACTCCGGGACTAGCGAATGAGCAGTTCTTC.

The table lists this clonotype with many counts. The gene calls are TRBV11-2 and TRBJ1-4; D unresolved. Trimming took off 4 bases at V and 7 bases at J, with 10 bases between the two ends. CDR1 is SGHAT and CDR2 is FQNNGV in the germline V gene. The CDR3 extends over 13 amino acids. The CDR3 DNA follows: TGTGCCAGCAGCTCATTACTGGGTGAAAAACTGTTTTTT. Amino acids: CASSSLLGEKLFF.